This TCR beta chain was sequenced during a study of blood T cell repertoires in COVID-19. V lost 2 bases, J lost 1 base, and 14 bases lay in between. The germline gives CDR1 MNHEY, CDR2 SVGEGT. This CDR3 region has 16 residues. Some clones are missing from TCRdb's copy, which holds only in-frame ones; the method was immunoSEQ multiplex PCR. This table holds about 130,000 clones, around 83% found once. Source material: peripheral blood. This receptor was obtained from a woman between 50 and 59 years old with acute or convalescent COVID-19. This chain uses TRBV6-2 or TRBV6-3 with TRBJ1-1, with D maybe TRBD1 (6 bases). The CDR3 sequence: CASSYGAGASNTEAFF. CDR3 coding DNA: TGTGCCAGCAGTTACGGGGCAGGGGCCTCGAACACTGAAGCTTTCTTT.